A single sample is the source of the 17 T cell receptor delta chains below, sequenced in a study of γδ T cells in repeated Plasmodium falciparum infection (dated by TCRdb to the early 2020s). For bulk TCR repertoire analysis, Vgamma9/Vdelta2+ and Vdelta2-negative gammadelta T cell populations were flow-sorted out of peripheral blood mononuclear cells. Library method: multiplex PCR. TCRdb names Illumina MiSeq as the instrument used. In TCRdb, clones were called once more from the public reads by CATT, and rows of identical DNA were later combined. The sample table records 50,000 or so delta-chain clones; around 1.6% of these occur just once. Of the sample, around 8.6% is held by the ten largest clones. Sequenced input: gamma-delta T cells from blood. Receptors were obtained from a pool of human donors (malaria-infected and uninfected, not separated).

This clone was detected a few times. This probably arose from a read error, given a far larger clone one base away. This sample also contains other DNA sequences that code for the same CDR3. The rearrangement joins TRDV1 to TRDJ1; 8 positions match TRDD3. With V trimmed by 5 bases and J by 0 bases, 11 bases remained unmatched. The length of the CDR3 is 17 residues. Per the germline V gene, CDR1 is TSWWSYY and CDR2 is QGS. Here the CDR3 DNA reads TGTGCTCTTGGGCTTCCTGCGACTGGGGGGTACACCGATAAACTCATCTTT. This gives the protein CALGLPATGGYTDKLIF.

There are many counts of this clone. A much more abundant neighbour one base away suggests this may be a read error. The V call is TRDV2, the J call TRDJ1, with 9 bases fitting TRDD3. TCRdb records no J gene; here it was assigned by comparing the DNA to germline. CDR1 and CDR2 (germline): GEAIGNYY, EKD. This CDR3 has 19 amino acids. V shed 0 bases, J shed 1 base, and the junction held 14 bases outside the gene matches. CDR3 DNA sequence: TGTGCCTGTGACACCACTCCCATACTGGGGGACACTGCCACCGATAAACTCATCTTT. Translating it yields CACDTTPILGDTATDKLIF.

This clone was observed a handful of times. The TCRdb protein, from a much larger clone, departs from this DNA's translation at residue 6, likely by read error; the protein shown derives from the DNA. This rearrangement joins TRDV1 to TRDJ1; 12 bases are shared with TRDD3. Germline V lookup: CDR1 TSWWSYY, CDR2 QGS. Trimming removed 5 bases from V and 1 base from J; junction bases left unmatched: 29. CDR3 size: 24 residues. The chain's CDR3 is CALGTQPRGRYWGILSPGTDKLIF. The CDR3 DNA sequence: TGTGCTCTTGGGACTCAGCCGAGGGGGCGGTACTGGGGGATACTCTCCCCGGGCACCGATAAACTCATCTTT.

In the case of this clone: TCRdb's protein, taken from a much larger clone, differs from this DNA's translation at residue 10, likely owing to a read error; the protein displayed comes from the DNA. V gene TRDV1 combines with J gene TRDJ1; D gene unclear. TCRdb lists no J gene, so it was determined here by aligning the DNA to germline. Trimming took off 4 bases at V and 6 bases at J, with 21 bases between the two ends. CDR3 length: 16 amino acids. Germline CDR1 TSWWSYY, CDR2 QGS. The CDR3 DNA reads as TGTGCTCTTGGGGCCCCTATCCCACGTACGCGGAATAAACTCATCTTT. Its translation is CALGAPIPRTRNKLIF.

This clone was detected many times. The same CDR3 is also encoded by other DNA sequences in this sample. The J gene is TRDJ1, the V gene TRDV1; 9 bases agree with TRDD2. Germline lookup yields CDR1 TSWWSYY and CDR2 QGS. The CDR3 extends over 19 amino acids. V was clipped by 1 base and J by 1 base; unmatched bases: 13. CDR3 in DNA: TGTGCTCTTGGGGAACGGCCTTCCTACATTGGGGGCCCCACCGATAAACTCATCTTT. The encoded protein is CALGERPSYIGGPTDKLIF.

As for this clone: The protein TCRdb gives is from a much larger clone and does not agree with this DNA's translation at residue 3, likely a read error; the protein shown here comes from the DNA. The genes are TRDV1 and TRDJ1; TRDD3 matches 9 bases. TCRdb offers no J gene call, so here the DNA was matched to germline to obtain one. The CDR3 contains 16 residues. CDR1 TSWWSYY and CDR2 QGS come from the germline V gene. The CDR3 is CAIGESPLGDIGKLIF. The CDR3 nucleotides read TGTGCTATTGGGGAAAGTCCCTTGGGGGATATAGGGAAACTCATCTTT.

In this sample, this clone turned up a few times. The TCRdb record carries a much larger clone's protein, which differs from this DNA's translation at residue 17; a read error is the likely cause, and the protein listed here is the DNA translation. The V call is TRDV2, the J call TRDJ1, with 11 bases matching TRDD3. The J gene was not available in TCRdb and was assigned here by matching the DNA to germline segments. Germline assignment: CDR1 GEAIGNYY and CDR2 EKD. V trimming: 0 bases; J trimming: 3 bases; junction bases outside the gene matches: 29. The CDR3 sequence is 24 residues long. The CDR3 DNA sequence: TGTGCCTGTGACACCCTGGATCTAAAACACCCCGTACTGGGGGATAGGGGTAACCCCGATAAACTCATCTTT. Translation: CACDTLDLKHPVLGDRGNPDKLIF.

This clone has a handful of counts. The protein held in TCRdb is that of a much larger clone and does not match this DNA's translation at residue 11, likely because of a read error; the protein shown is translated from the DNA. The CDR3 nucleotides read TGTGCCTCATGGCCTTCTTCGAATAAACTCACCTTT. The encoded protein is CASWPSSNKLTF. The V call is TRDV3, the J call TRDJ1; D might be TRDD2 (5 bases). This CDR3 spans 12 amino acids. Germline CDR1 and CDR2: TVYSNPD and GDNSRS (reference sequence). The whole variable domain, filled in from reference TRDV3 and TRDJ1, reads CDKVTQSSPDQTVASGSEVVLLCTYDTVYSNPDLFWYRIRPDYSFQFVFYGDNSRSEGADFTQGRFSVKHILTQKAFHLVISPVRTEDSATYYCASWPSSNKLTFGKGTRVTVEP.

By sample fraction, this clone is medium-sized. The same CDR3 also results from other DNA sequences found in this sample. The V call is TRDV1, the J call TRDJ1; D is ambiguous. The CDR3 runs 17 residues. CDR1 and CDR2 (germline): TSWWSYY, QGS. Between the trimmed V and J ends, which lost 3 bases and 4 bases, there was a span of 21 bases. For the CDR3, the DNA is TGTGCTCTTGGGGACAATTCCAACTCCTGGATTCGCGATAAACTCATCTTT. Translation gives CALGDNSNSWIRDKLIF.

Concerning this clone itself: The protein recorded in TCRdb matches a much larger clone and deviates from this DNA's translation at residue 10, suggesting a read error; the protein here is obtained by translating the DNA. J is TRDJ1 and V is TRDV1, with 7 bases lining up with TRDD3. No J gene was available from TCRdb, and it was assigned here by a germline match of the DNA. V was pared by 2 bases and J by 1 base, with 10 bases of the junction left unmatched. Germline-derived CDR1 and CDR2 are TSWWSYY and QGS. The CDR3 is 17 residues long. The CDR3 spells CALGETRGMGRTDKLIF. CDR3 coding DNA: TGTGCTCTTGGGGAAACAAGGGGGATGGGCCGCACCGATAAACTCATCTTT.

About this clone: A far larger clone is one base from this, pointing to a likely read error. The same CDR3 arises from other DNA sequences in this sample as well. The chain combines TRDV1 with TRDJ1; possibly TRDD3 for D (5 bases). Germline matching of the DNA provided the J gene here, since TCRdb leaves it blank. CDR3 length equals 16 residues. From germline, CDR1 is TSWWSYY and CDR2 QGS. Trimming cost V 8 bases and J 2 bases, with 21 bases left between them. The CDR3 sequence: CALIPPQYWRTDKLIF. The DNA of the CDR3 is TGTGCTCTTATACCCCCCCAGTACTGGAGGACCGATAAACTCATCTTT.

Notes on this clone: This likely traces to a read error, being one base from a far larger clone. At the DNA level, this CDR3 is encoded by other sequences in the same sample as well. The J gene is uncalled and the V gene is TRDV1; the table gives TRDD3 as D, unverified against the DNA. The CDR3 loop spans 17 amino acids. The germline V gene has CDR1 TSWWSYY and CDR2 QGS. CDR3 region: CALGAEGGTPGTDKLIF. The CDR3 DNA is TGTGCTCTTGGGGCCGAAGGGGGGACCCCGGGTACCGATAAGCTCATCTTT.

This clone was seen many times. The TCRdb record carries a much larger clone's protein, which differs from this DNA's translation at residue 5; a read error is the likely cause, and the protein listed here is the DNA translation. V and J are TRDV1 and TRDJ1; unclear D gene. Per the germline V gene, CDR1 is TSWWSYY and CDR2 is QGS. The ends were cut back, 4 bases at V and 0 bases at J, with 18 bases in the middle. The CDR3 length is 17 residues. This CDR3 is CALGGRKGAQYTDKLIF. For the CDR3, the DNA is TGTGCTCTTGGGGGACGCAAGGGAGCCCAGTACACCGATAAACTCATCTTT.

In the case of this clone: The protein recorded in TCRdb matches a much larger clone and deviates from this DNA's translation at residue 7, suggesting a read error; the protein here is obtained by translating the DNA. The chain links TRDV1 to TRDJ1, with D perhaps TRDD3 (6 bases). TCRdb leaves out the J gene; it was filled in here by matching the DNA to germline. Trimming shortened V by 2 bases and J by 7 bases, and 20 bases separated the two germline ends. There are 16 residues in the CDR3. Germline V gene sequence: CDR1 TSWWSYY, CDR2 QGS. The CDR3 nucleotides are TGTGCTCTTGGGGAAAAGCACTGGGCTCATGGGGGTAAACTCATCTTT. This gives the protein CALGEKHWAHGGKLIF.

This clone has just a few counts. Only one base separates this from a far larger clonotype, so it likely reflects a read error. In the same sample, other DNA sequences code for this CDR3. This chain joins TRDV1 and TRDJ1; 13 bases are a match to TRDD3. This CDR3 contains 23 residues. Germline CDR1 and CDR2: TSWWSYY and QGS. CDR3 DNA sequence: TGCGCTCTTGGGGCTCGATTCCCAAAATTATACTGGGGGATACGCACCGAAACCGATAAACTCATCTTT. Protein sequence: CALGARFPKLYWGIRTETDKLIF.

On this clone itself: The TCRdb record carries a much larger clone's protein, which differs from this DNA's translation at residue 12; a read error is the likely cause, and the protein listed here is the DNA translation. The rearrangement uses TRDV2 and TRDJ1, with TRDD3 identical over 8 bases. TCRdb does not report a J gene; here it was assigned by matching the DNA to germline references. CDR1 is GEAIGNYY, CDR2 EKD, per germline. The CDR3 length is 17 residues. J gave up 10 bases and V 1 base, and 19 bases lay outside the gene matches. The chain's CDR3 is CACDTIDSMGDRPGLIF. In DNA, the CDR3 is TGTGCCTGTGACACTATCGATAGCATGGGGGATCGACCTGGACTCATCTTT.

This clone has only a few counts. TCRdb has a much larger clone's protein, which differs at residue 21 from the translation of this DNA, likely because of a read error; what is shown is the protein translated from the DNA. Different DNA sequences within this sample yield the same CDR3. The rearrangement links TRDV1 to TRDJ1; 13 bases map to TRDD3. Because TCRdb records no J gene, it was assigned here through a match of the DNA to germline. Germline CDR1 and CDR2: TSWWSYY and QGS. V shed 2 bases, J shed 10 bases, and the junction held 37 bases outside the gene matches. The CDR3 covers 25 residues. In DNA, the CDR3 is TGTGCTCTTGGGGAAATTTCGGCTCCCTCTCGGGCCCCGTACTGGGGGATACGGGTTACACTAGGACTCATCTTT. It yields the protein CALGEISAPSRAPYWGIRVTLGLIF.